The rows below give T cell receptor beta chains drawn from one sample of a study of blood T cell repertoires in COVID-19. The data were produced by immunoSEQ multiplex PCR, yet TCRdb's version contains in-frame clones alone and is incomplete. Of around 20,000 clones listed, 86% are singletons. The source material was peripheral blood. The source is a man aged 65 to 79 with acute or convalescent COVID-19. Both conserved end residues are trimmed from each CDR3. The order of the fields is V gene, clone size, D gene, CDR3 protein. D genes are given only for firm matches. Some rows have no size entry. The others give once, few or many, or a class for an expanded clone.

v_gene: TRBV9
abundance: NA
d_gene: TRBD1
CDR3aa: ASSPGQGGEQY

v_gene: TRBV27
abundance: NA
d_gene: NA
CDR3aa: ASSFSFDSETYEQY

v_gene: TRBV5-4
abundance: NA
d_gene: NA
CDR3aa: ASSLRGRLTKNIQY

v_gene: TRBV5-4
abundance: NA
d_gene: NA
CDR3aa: ASSDRINYGYT

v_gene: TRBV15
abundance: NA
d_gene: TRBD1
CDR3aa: ATSREPGQGLNYGYT

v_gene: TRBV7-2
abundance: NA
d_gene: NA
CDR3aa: ASSLEGQGPDTQY

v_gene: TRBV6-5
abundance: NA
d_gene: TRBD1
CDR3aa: ASNRDRPYEQY

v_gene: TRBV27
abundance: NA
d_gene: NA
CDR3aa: ASSLAAISYNSPLH

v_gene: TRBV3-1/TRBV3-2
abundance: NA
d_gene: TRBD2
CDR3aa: ASSPGLAAPSYEQY

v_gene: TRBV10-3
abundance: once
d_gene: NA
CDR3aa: AISEPLRDEQF

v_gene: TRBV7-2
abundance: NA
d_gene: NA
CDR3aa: ASSSPGGQETQY

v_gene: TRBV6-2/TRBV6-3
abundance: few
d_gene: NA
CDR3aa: ASSFTTDPRDNEKLF

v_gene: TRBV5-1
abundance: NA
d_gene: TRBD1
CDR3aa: ASSLGTGVSYEQY

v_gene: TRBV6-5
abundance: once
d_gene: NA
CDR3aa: ASTGGDTQY

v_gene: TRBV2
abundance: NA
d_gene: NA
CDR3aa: ASSELASSYNEQF

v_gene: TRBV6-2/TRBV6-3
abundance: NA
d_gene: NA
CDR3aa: ASSYTGPYYEQY

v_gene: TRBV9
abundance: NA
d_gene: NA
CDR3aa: ASSETPGHDTEAF

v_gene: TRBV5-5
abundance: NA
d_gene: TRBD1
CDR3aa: ASSLGQGATQY

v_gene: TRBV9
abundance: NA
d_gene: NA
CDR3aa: ASSVARRGSPLH

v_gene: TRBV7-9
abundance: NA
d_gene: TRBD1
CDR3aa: ASSPQSRTGAAYEQY

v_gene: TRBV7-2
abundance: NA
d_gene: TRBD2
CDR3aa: ASSLGGEASEQY

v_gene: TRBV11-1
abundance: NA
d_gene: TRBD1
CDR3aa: ASSLGGTGDPYEQY